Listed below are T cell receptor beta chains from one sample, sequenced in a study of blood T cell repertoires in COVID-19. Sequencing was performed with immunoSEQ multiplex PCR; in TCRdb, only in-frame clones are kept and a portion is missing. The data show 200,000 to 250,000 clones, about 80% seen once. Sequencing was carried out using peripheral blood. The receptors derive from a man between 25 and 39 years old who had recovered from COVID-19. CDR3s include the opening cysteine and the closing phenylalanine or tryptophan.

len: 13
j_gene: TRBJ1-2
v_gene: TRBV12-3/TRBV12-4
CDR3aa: CASSLGLHYGYTF

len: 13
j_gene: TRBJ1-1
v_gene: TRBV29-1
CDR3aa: CSVPIFLNTEAFF

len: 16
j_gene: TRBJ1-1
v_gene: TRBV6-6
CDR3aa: CASLTPFPGMNTEAFF

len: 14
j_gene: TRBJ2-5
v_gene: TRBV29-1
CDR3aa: CSVTQGGGSETQYF

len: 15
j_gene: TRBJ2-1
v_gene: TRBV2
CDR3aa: CASSDLAAYYNEQFF

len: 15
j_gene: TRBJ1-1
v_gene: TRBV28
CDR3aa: CASSLHVQMNTEAFF

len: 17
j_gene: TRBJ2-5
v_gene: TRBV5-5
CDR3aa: CASSLGEGREIQETQYF

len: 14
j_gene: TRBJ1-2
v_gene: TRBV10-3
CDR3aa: CAISETGGYYGYTF

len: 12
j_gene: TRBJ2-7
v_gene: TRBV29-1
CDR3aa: CSPGQFSYEQYF

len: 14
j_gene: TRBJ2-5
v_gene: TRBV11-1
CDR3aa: CASSSLEAQETQYF

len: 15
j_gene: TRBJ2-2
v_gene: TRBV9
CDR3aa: CASSAASWNTGELFF

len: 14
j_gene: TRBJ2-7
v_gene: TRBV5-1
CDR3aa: CASSGTGQGSEQYF

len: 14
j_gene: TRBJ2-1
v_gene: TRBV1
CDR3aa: CTSSHGSPYNEQFF

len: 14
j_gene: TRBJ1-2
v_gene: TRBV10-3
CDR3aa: CAISEGQGNYGYTF

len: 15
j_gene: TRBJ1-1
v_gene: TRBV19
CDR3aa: CASSILTGMNTEAFF

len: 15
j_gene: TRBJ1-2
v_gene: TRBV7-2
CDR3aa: CASSLGSGTFYGYTF

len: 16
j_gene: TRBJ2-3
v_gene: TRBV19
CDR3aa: CASSIGPKTSTDTQYF

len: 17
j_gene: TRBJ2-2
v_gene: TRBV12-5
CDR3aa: CASGLGGLAENTGELFF

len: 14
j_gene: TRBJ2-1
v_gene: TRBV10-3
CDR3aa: CATWAGGSYNEQFF

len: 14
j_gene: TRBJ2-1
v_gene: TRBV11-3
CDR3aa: CASSSSGGADEQFF

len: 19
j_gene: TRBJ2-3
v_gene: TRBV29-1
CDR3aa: CSVGSLRTGRRGGRNTQYF

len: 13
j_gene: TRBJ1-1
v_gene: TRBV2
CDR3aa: CASSDQGGAEAFF

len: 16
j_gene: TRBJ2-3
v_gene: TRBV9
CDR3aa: CASSASDRGITDTQYF

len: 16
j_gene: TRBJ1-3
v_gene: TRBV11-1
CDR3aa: CASSFGGGNFGNTIYF

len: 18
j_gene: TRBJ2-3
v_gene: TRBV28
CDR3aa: CASSSYPGGRLGTDTQYF

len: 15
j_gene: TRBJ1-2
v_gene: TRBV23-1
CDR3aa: CASSQSMGANYGYTF

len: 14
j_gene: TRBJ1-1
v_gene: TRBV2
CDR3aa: CASCRGSGDTEAFF

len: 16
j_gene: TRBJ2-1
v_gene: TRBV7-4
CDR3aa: CASSRTDRYSYNEQFF

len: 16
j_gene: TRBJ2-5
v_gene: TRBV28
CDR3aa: CASSSHGTGQEETQYF

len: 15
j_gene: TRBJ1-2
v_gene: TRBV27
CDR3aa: CASSTLTGENYGYTF

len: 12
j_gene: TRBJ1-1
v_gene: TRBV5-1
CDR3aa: CASSQGRTEAFF

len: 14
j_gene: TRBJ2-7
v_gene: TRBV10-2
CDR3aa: CATRSGAGDYEQYF

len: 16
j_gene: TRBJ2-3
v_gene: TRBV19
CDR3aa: CASGKDTSGGADTQYF

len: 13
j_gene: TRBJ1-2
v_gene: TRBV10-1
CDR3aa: CASAGGLGYGYTF

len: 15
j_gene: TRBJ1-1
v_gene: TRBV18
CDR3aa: CASSPGEVGSTEAFF

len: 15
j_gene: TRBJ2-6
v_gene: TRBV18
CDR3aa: CASSLGRYGANVLTF

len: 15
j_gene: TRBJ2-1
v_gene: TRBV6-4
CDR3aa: CASSTSLSSYNEQFF

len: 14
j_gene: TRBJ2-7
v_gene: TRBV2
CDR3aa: CASSGSSDSHEQYF

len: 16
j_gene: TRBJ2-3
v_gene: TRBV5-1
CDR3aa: CASSSGQGPSTDTQYF

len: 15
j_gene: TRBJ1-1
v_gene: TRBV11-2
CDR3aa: CASNPQVVAATEAFF

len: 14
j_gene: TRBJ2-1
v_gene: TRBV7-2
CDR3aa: CASSLEDLYNEQFF

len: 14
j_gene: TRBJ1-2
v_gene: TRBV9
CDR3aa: CASSAGQGSYGYTF

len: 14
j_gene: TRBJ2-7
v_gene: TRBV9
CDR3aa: CASSVAGGTLEQYF

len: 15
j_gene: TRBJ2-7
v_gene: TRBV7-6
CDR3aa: CASSPSGTGIYEQYF

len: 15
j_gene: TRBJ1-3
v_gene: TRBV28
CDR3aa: CASSLGQGTGNTIYF

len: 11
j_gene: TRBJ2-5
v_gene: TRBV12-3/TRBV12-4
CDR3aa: CASSFSETQYF

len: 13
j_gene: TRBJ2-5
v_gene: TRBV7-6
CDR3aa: CASSPVAGETQYF

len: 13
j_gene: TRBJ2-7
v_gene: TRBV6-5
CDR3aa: CASRGHQSYEQYF

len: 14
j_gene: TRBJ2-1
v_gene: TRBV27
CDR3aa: CASSLRGSYNEQFF

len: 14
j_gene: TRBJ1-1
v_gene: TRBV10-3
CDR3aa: CAISGIGSTGEAFF

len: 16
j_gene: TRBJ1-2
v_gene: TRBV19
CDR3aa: CASSGQGGLANYGYTF

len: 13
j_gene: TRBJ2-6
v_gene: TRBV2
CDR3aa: CASSPGAANVLTF

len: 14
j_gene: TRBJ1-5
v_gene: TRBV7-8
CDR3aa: CASSQRWERQPQHF